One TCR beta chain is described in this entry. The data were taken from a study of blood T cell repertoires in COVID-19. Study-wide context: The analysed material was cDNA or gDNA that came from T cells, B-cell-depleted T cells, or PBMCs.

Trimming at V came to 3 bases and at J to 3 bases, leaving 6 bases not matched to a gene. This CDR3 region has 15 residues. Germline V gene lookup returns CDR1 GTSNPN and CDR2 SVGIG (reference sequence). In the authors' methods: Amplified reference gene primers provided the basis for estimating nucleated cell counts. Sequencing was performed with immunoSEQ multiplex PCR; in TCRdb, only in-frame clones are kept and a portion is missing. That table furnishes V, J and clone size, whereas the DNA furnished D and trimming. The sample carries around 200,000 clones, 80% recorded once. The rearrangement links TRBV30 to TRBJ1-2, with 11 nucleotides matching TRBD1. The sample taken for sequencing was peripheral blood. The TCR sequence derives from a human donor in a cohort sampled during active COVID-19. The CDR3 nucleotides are TGTGCCTGGAGGAGGACAGGGGGCGCGGACTATGGCTACACCTTC. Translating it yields CAWRRTGGADYGYTF.